These 18 T cell receptor beta chains came from one sample sequenced in a study of T-cell memory formation after mild COVID-19. TCRdb re-derived calls from the 5' RACE reads in MiXCR, one entry per CDR3 protein. The top ten clones hold 35% to 50% of a sample with about 82,000 distinct CDR3 sequences, 9.5% to 15% of them seen once. Sequences were obtained from PBMCs or a T cell subset sorted from them (not recorded which). These receptors were collected from a young man who had mild COVID-19 (a few samples of this study predate the infection). Cell type and time point are not known.

This clonotype has more than one count but fewer than ten. This chain joins TRBV4-1 and TRBJ2-2, with D possibly matching TRBD2 (5 bases). Trimming left V 3 bases short and J 5 bases short, with 13 bases between. Per the germline V gene, CDR1 is MGHRA and CDR2 is YSYEKL. The CDR3 runs to 15 residues. CDR3 amino acids: CASSQNTRGTGELFF. In DNA form, the CDR3 reads TGCGCCAGCAGCCAGAACACTAGAGGGACCGGGGAGCTGTTTTTT.

This clonotype appeared a few times. The J gene is TRBJ2-7, the V gene TRBV5-6; TRBD2 matches at 8 bases. Germline trimming cut 1 base from V and 4 bases from J; bases unmatched to any gene: 10. CDR3 length equals 16 residues. Germline V gene lookup returns CDR1 SGHDT and CDR2 YYEEEE. Here the CDR3 reads CASSLFASGGRYEQYV. The CDR3 coding sequence is TGTGCCAGCAGCTTGTTTGCGTCGGGGGGGCGGTACGAGCAGTACGTC.

This clonotype was found a few times. V and J are TRBV19 and TRBJ1-5; 7 nucleotides agree with TRBD1. CDR1 is LNHDA and CDR2 is SQIVND in the germline V gene (reference sequence). The CDR3 is 17 amino acids. The V and J ends lost 5 bases and 5 bases, in that order; junction bases with no gene match: 15. The CDR3 is CASSLPGTTGSDQPQHF. The CDR3 nucleotides are TGTGCCAGTAGTCTCCCTGGGACGACAGGGTCAGATCAGCCCCAGCATTTT.

The chain carries TRBV6-6 and TRBJ2-7, with TRBD1 as a possible D gene (5 bases). V lost 0 bases to trimming and J lost 5 bases, with 17 bases between them. The CDR3 loop spans 16 amino acids. CDR1 and CDR2 (germline): MNHNY, SVGAGI (reference sequence). The CDR3 protein is CASSYSIEGALNEQYF. The CDR3 DNA follows: TGTGCCAGCAGTTACTCGATTGAAGGGGCGCTGAACGAGCAGTACTTC.

The table lists this clonotype with a few counts. V and J are TRBV12-3 or TRBV12-4 and TRBJ2-1; possibly TRBD1 for D (5 bases). The CDR3 contains 14 residues. V was cut by 6 bases and J by 2 bases, with 11 bases left in between. The CDR3 sequence: CASSPRGTYNEQFF. CDR3 nucleotides: TGTGCCAGCAGCCCAAGGGGAACCTACAATGAGCAGTTCTTC.

The DNA of the CDR3 is TGTGCCAGCAGTTACTATACAGGCTACGAGCAGTACTTC. This codes for CASSYYTGYEQYF. This sequence joins TRBV6-5 and TRBJ2-7; a possible D gene is TRBD1 (5 bases). V was shortened by 1 base and J by 3 bases, with 7 bases between the two germline ends. CDR1 is MNHEY, CDR2 SVGAGI, per germline. The CDR3 runs 13 residues.

This chain uses TRBV12-3 or TRBV12-4 with TRBJ2-1; 11 bases align to TRBD2. V lost 7 bases and J lost 10; bases outside the gene matches: 9. This CDR3 has 14 residues. The CDR3 here is CASKIAGGPKEQFF. DNA for the CDR3: TGTGCCAGCAAGATAGCGGGGGGGCCTAAAGAGCAGTTCTTC.

The chain links TRBV25-1 to TRBJ2-5; no clear D. CDR1 is MGHDK and CDR2 is SYGVNS in the germline V gene. The CDR3 is made up of 13 amino acids. V shed 3 bases and J shed 5 bases, with 10 bases lying between them. The CDR3: CASSEPPGETQYF. The DNA for the CDR3 is TGTGCCAGCAGTGAGCCACCAGGCGAGACCCAGTACTTC.

This clonotype was recorded many times. The rearrangement joins TRBV10-3 to TRBJ2-3; the match to TRBD2 covers 7 bases. The V gene's germline CDR1 is ENHRY and CDR2 SYGVKD. The CDR3 runs 12 residues. Trimming took 6 bases from V and 9 from J; bases not matched to a gene: 6. The CDR3 sequence: CAIRGGRETQYF. The CDR3 nucleotides are TGTGCCATCAGGGGGGGGAGGGAGACGCAGTATTTT.

This clonotype has just a few counts. V gene TRBV6-5 combines with J gene TRBJ2-1; TRBD2 matches 8 bases. The CDR3 contains 14 residues. Germline V lookup: CDR1 MNHEY, CDR2 SVGAGI. J gave up 6 bases and V 10 bases, and 11 bases lay outside the gene matches. The CDR3 region has the DNA TGTGCCACGGCACTTAGCGGGGCGACCAATGAGCAGTTCTTC. It translates to CATALSGATNEQFF.

The chain combines TRBV6-5 with TRBJ1-4; D is unclear. The CDR3 extends over 13 amino acids. V shed 10 bases and J shed 5 bases, with 14 bases lying between them. CDR1 MNHEY and CDR2 SVGAGI come from the germline V gene. CDR3 residues: CATRTAPNEKLFF. In DNA, the CDR3 is TGTGCCACCCGGACGGCCCCGAATGAAAAACTGTTTTTT.

This clonotype occurred many times. This chain connects TRBV5-1 to TRBJ2-7; D not certain. CDR3 length: 13 residues. The germline CDR1 and CDR2 sequences are SGHRS and YFSETQ. V dropped 7 bases and J dropped 3 bases, with 14 bases sitting between them. CDR3 DNA: TGCGCCAGCCTACTGTGGCGAGGCTACGAGCAGTACGTC. It specifies CASLLWRGYEQYV.

The chain employs TRBV20-1 and TRBJ2-7; D may be TRBD1 or TRBD2 (5 bases each). CDR1 DFQATT and CDR2 SNEGSKA come from the germline V gene (reference sequence). The germline V and J ends were trimmed by 3 bases and 7 bases, with 22 bases remaining between them. CDR3 length equals 15 residues. CDR3 in DNA: TGCAGTGCTAGGGGACCGGCCTTTGGGGTGAATGAGCAGTACTTC. It translates to CSARGPAFGVNEQYF.

This clonotype was recorded at least ten times. The J gene is TRBJ2-3, the V gene TRBV7-3, with TRBD2 matching 10 bases. The V gene end was trimmed by 4 bases and the J gene end by 2 bases; junction bases not matched to a gene: 3. The CDR3 is made up of 15 amino acids. Germline V gives CDR1 SGHTA, CDR2 FQGTGA. CDR3 nucleotide sequence: TGTGCCAGCAGCTCCGGACTAGCGGACACAGATACGCAGTATTTT. Translating gives CASSSGLADTDTQYF.

This clonotype was seen ten or more times. This chain joins TRBV5-1 and TRBJ2-1; D is ambiguous. Trimming took off 3 bases at V and 5 bases at J, with 15 bases between the two ends. This CDR3 comprises 15 residues. The V gene's germline CDR1 is SGHRS and CDR2 YFSETQ. The CDR3 sequence: CASSWRLEADNEQFF. The CDR3 region has the DNA TGCGCCAGCAGCTGGAGACTCGAAGCAGACAATGAGCAGTTCTTC.

Only a few counts were recorded for this clonotype. The V gene is TRBV7-8, the J gene TRBJ2-5, with TRBD2 as a possible D gene (6 bases). The CDR3 consists of 16 residues. Germline values: CDR1 SGHVS, CDR2 FQNEAQ. The V end was cut by 0 bases, the J end by 5 bases, with 16 bases between. The CDR3 loop reads CASSLAHGGTRETQYF. CDR3 nucleotide sequence: TGTGCCAGCAGCTTAGCGCATGGGGGGACTCGGGAGACCCAGTACTTC.

In this sample, this clonotype turned up a few times. The chain employs TRBV6-4 and TRBJ2-4; D may be TRBD1 or TRBD2 (5 bases each). The V end lost 5 bases, the J end lost 1 base, and 24 bases lay between the germline ends. The CDR3 sequence is 19 residues long. Germline lookup yields CDR1 MRHNA and CDR2 SNTAGT. The CDR3, as DNA: TGTGCCAGCAGTTTCCGCTGGGTTGGGGGTAGCTGGGCCAAAAACATTCAGTACTTC. It codes for CASSFRWVGGSWAKNIQYF.

The chain joins TRBV7-9 to TRBJ2-3, with D unclear. V was pared by 1 base and J by 1 base, with 9 bases between. The CDR3 is 15 residues long. CDR1 is SEHNR and CDR2 is FQNEAQ in the germline V gene (reference sequence). CDR3 sequence reads: CASSLVGDGTDTQYF. CDR3 nucleotide sequence: TGTGCCAGCAGCTTAGTTGGCGATGGCACAGATACGCAGTATTTT.